The rows below give T cell receptor beta chains drawn from one sample of a study of response to subunit inactivated influenza vaccine. TCRdb re-derived calls from the RT-PCR reads in MiXCR, one entry per CDR3 protein. The sample holds around 480,000 distinct CDR3 sequences, 9.5% to 13% seen once. Here the sequenced sample was PBMCs from blood, taken 40 to 50 days after vaccination. The receptors come from a man in his fifties who received an inactivated influenza vaccine. Both conserved end residues are part of each CDR3. Each record gives: CDR3 protein, CDR3 DNA, clone size, J gene, V gene, D gene. A D gene is named only where the DNA matches it firmly. The size field is filled for only some rows; it gives once, few, many or a size class.

CDR3aa: CASSTIKRGGPSPSYEQYF
CDR3nt: TGTGCCAGTAGCACGATCAAACGGGGGGGGCCCTCCCCCTCCTACGAGCAGTACTTC
abundance: few
j_gene: TRBJ2-7
v_gene: TRBV19
d_gene: TRBD2

CDR3aa: CASSHQAVGGYEQYF
CDR3nt: TGCGCCAGCAGCCATCAGGCGGTGGGGGGGTACGAGCAGTACTTC
abundance: NA
j_gene: TRBJ2-7
v_gene: TRBV4-3
d_gene: TRBD2

CDR3aa: CASSQSTNEKLFF
CDR3nt: TGTGCCAGCAGCCAATCAACTAATGAAAAACTGTTTTTT
abundance: many
j_gene: TRBJ1-4
v_gene: TRBV4-2
d_gene: NA

CDR3aa: CATGQVATEAFF
CDR3nt: TGTGCCACCGGACAGGTCGCCACTGAAGCTTTCTTT
abundance: many
j_gene: TRBJ1-1
v_gene: TRBV10-3
d_gene: TRBD1

CDR3aa: CASSLADLEAFF
CDR3nt: TGTGCCAGCAGCTTAGCAGACTTGGAGGCTTTCTTT
abundance: few
j_gene: TRBJ1-1
v_gene: TRBV7-9
d_gene: NA

CDR3aa: CASSFTGNTEAFF
CDR3nt: TGTGCCAGCAGCTTCACGGGAAACACTGAAGCTTTCTTT
abundance: many
j_gene: TRBJ1-1
v_gene: TRBV12-3/TRBV12-4
d_gene: NA

CDR3aa: CATRNRQRRDSPLHF
CDR3nt: TGTGCCACCAGGAACCGACAGCGTAGGGATTCACCCCTCCACTTT
abundance: NA
j_gene: TRBJ1-6
v_gene: TRBV15
d_gene: NA

CDR3aa: CASSPPGRRQYEQYF
CDR3nt: TGTGCCAGCTCACCCCCCGGTCGGCGACAATACGAGCAGTACTTC
abundance: NA
j_gene: TRBJ2-7
v_gene: TRBV18
d_gene: NA

CDR3aa: CASGLVLGGLAGKTYNEQFF
CDR3nt: TGTGCTAGTGGTTTGGTACTCGGGGGACTAGCGGGGAAAACCTACAATGAGCAGTTCTTC
abundance: NA
j_gene: TRBJ2-1
v_gene: TRBV12-5
d_gene: TRBD2

CDR3aa: CASSPGGQGLMLMNTEAFF
CDR3nt: TGTGCCAGCAGCCCCGGAGGACAGGGACTAATGCTTATGAACACTGAAGCTTTCTTT
abundance: few
j_gene: TRBJ1-1
v_gene: TRBV11-1
d_gene: TRBD1

CDR3aa: CASRKEAGELFF
CDR3nt: TGTGCCAGCAGGAAGGAGGCCGGGGAGCTGTTTTTT
abundance: NA
j_gene: TRBJ2-2
v_gene: TRBV9
d_gene: NA

CDR3aa: CASRGTASYEQYF
CDR3nt: TGTGCCAGCAGGGGGACAGCCTCCTACGAGCAGTACTTC
abundance: few
j_gene: TRBJ2-7
v_gene: TRBV7-2
d_gene: TRBD1

CDR3aa: CASSSTGPNQPQHF
CDR3nt: TGTGCCAGCAGCTCGACAGGACCCAATCAGCCCCAGCATTTT
abundance: NA
j_gene: TRBJ1-5
v_gene: TRBV7-9
d_gene: NA

CDR3aa: CASSLTDGPNIQETQYF
CDR3nt: TGTGCCAGCAGTTTAACCGATGGACCCAACATCCAAGAGACCCAGTACTTC
abundance: few
j_gene: TRBJ2-5
v_gene: TRBV28
d_gene: NA

CDR3aa: CSATQHGTRSGEQYF
CDR3nt: TGCAGTGCTACCCAGCACGGGACTAGGTCGGGTGAGCAGTACTTC
abundance: NA
j_gene: TRBJ2-7
v_gene: TRBV20-1
d_gene: TRBD2

CDR3aa: CASSQSSGQGPNEKLFF
CDR3nt: TGCGCCAGCAGCCAATCCTCAGGACAGGGCCCTAATGAAAAACTGTTTTTT
abundance: many
j_gene: TRBJ1-4
v_gene: TRBV4-3
d_gene: TRBD1

CDR3aa: CASRLAVSGGADTQYF
CDR3nt: TGTGCAAGTCGCTTAGCGGTTAGCGGGGGCGCAGATACGCAGTATTTT
abundance: NA
j_gene: TRBJ2-3
v_gene: TRBV12-2
d_gene: NA

CDR3aa: CASSLGTGLQTQYF
CDR3nt: TGTGCCAGCAGCTTAGGGACAGGGCTTCAGACCCAGTACTTC
abundance: few
j_gene: TRBJ2-5
v_gene: TRBV11-2
d_gene: TRBD1

CDR3aa: CASSLDIVAGGLNVLTF
CDR3nt: TGTGCCAGCAGCTTAGATATAGTAGCGGGAGGTTTAAACGTCCTGACTTTC
abundance: NA
j_gene: TRBJ2-6
v_gene: TRBV7-9
d_gene: TRBD2

CDR3aa: CASRQKDSLNIQYF
CDR3nt: TGTGCCAGCAGACAAAAGGACAGTTTAAACATTCAGTACTTC
abundance: few
j_gene: TRBJ2-4
v_gene: TRBV27
d_gene: NA

CDR3aa: CASSIGAGEVETQYF
CDR3nt: TGTGCCAGTAGTATAGGGGCAGGAGAGGTAGAGACCCAGTACTTC
abundance: NA
j_gene: TRBJ2-5
v_gene: TRBV19
d_gene: NA

CDR3aa: CASSNQPSGGEFF
CDR3nt: TGTGCCAGCAGCAATCAGCCTAGCGGAGGGGAGTTCTTC
abundance: NA
j_gene: TRBJ2-1
v_gene: TRBV9
d_gene: TRBD2

CDR3aa: CASSFRTGATEAFF
CDR3nt: TGCGCCAGCAGCTTCCGGACAGGGGCCACTGAAGCTTTCTTT
abundance: few
j_gene: TRBJ1-1
v_gene: TRBV5-1
d_gene: TRBD1

CDR3aa: CASSLSAGLKDTQYF
CDR3nt: TGTGCCAGCAGCTTATCGGCAGGGCTTAAGGATACGCAGTATTTT
abundance: NA
j_gene: TRBJ2-3
v_gene: TRBV7-6
d_gene: NA

CDR3aa: CASSLEVMNTEAFF
CDR3nt: TGTGCCAGCAGCTTAGAGGTTATGAACACTGAAGCTTTCTTT
abundance: few
j_gene: TRBJ1-1
v_gene: TRBV7-2
d_gene: NA

CDR3aa: CSARDWLAVPQETQYF
CDR3nt: TGCAGTGCTAGAGATTGGCTAGCGGTACCCCAGGAGACCCAGTACTTC
abundance: few
j_gene: TRBJ2-5
v_gene: TRBV20-1
d_gene: TRBD2

CDR3aa: CASSQDMEAFF
CDR3nt: TGTGCCAGCAGCCAAGATATGGAAGCTTTCTTT
abundance: NA
j_gene: TRBJ1-1
v_gene: TRBV3-1
d_gene: NA

CDR3aa: CASSLATAETQYF
CDR3nt: TGTGCCAGCAGCTTGGCAACAGCCGAGACCCAGTACTTC
abundance: many
j_gene: TRBJ2-5
v_gene: TRBV5-6
d_gene: NA

CDR3aa: CASSSTGATNYGYTF
CDR3nt: TGTGCCAGCAGCTCAACAGGGGCGACCAACTATGGCTACACCTTC
abundance: few
j_gene: TRBJ1-2
v_gene: TRBV7-9
d_gene: TRBD1

CDR3aa: CASSFGLAGEQYF
CDR3nt: TGTGCCAGCAGCTTTGGACTAGCGGGCGAGCAGTACTTC
abundance: few
j_gene: TRBJ2-7
v_gene: TRBV11-2
d_gene: TRBD2

CDR3aa: CASSFEGKSYNEQFF
CDR3nt: TGTGCCAGCAGCTTCGAAGGAAAGTCCTACAATGAGCAGTTCTTC
abundance: few
j_gene: TRBJ2-1
v_gene: TRBV7-8
d_gene: NA

CDR3aa: CSARGSQGISYEQYF
CDR3nt: TGCAGTGCTAGAGGTAGTCAGGGGATCTCCTACGAGCAGTACTTC
abundance: few
j_gene: TRBJ2-7
v_gene: TRBV20-1
d_gene: NA

CDR3aa: CASSESPDRANSPLHF
CDR3nt: TGCGCCAGCAGCGAGAGCCCGGACAGGGCGAATTCACCCCTCCACTTT
abundance: NA
j_gene: TRBJ1-6
v_gene: TRBV4-3
d_gene: TRBD1

CDR3aa: CASSVAPDRAVQYF
CDR3nt: TGTGCCAGCAGCGTAGCTCCGGACAGGGCGGTTCAGTACTTC
abundance: few
j_gene: TRBJ2-4
v_gene: TRBV9
d_gene: TRBD1

CDR3aa: CSVEDQRETLQETQYF
CDR3nt: TGCAGCGTTGAAGATCAGCGGGAGACCCTCCAAGAGACCCAGTACTTC
abundance: few
j_gene: TRBJ2-5
v_gene: TRBV29-1
d_gene: TRBD2

CDR3aa: CASSEVLAESSYNEQFF
CDR3nt: TGTGCCAGCAGTGAAGTACTAGCGGAAAGCTCCTACAATGAGCAGTTCTTC
abundance: many
j_gene: TRBJ2-1
v_gene: TRBV2
d_gene: TRBD2

CDR3aa: CASSQESSGDTDTQYF
CDR3nt: TGTGCCAGCAGCCAAGAGTCTAGCGGCGACACAGATACGCAGTATTTT
abundance: NA
j_gene: TRBJ2-3
v_gene: TRBV4-2
d_gene: TRBD2

CDR3aa: CASSLVLSYEQYF
CDR3nt: TGTGCCAGCAGTTTGGTCCTCTCCTACGAGCAGTACTTC
abundance: NA
j_gene: TRBJ2-7
v_gene: TRBV28
d_gene: NA

CDR3aa: CASSLRTAYGYTF
CDR3nt: TGTGCCAGCAGCTTACGGACAGCCTATGGCTACACCTTC
abundance: NA
j_gene: TRBJ1-2
v_gene: TRBV7-2
d_gene: NA

CDR3aa: CASSLSGGRAFYEQYF
CDR3nt: TGTGCCAGCAGCCTCTCGGGCGGGAGGGCTTTCTACGAGCAGTACTTC
abundance: few
j_gene: TRBJ2-7
v_gene: TRBV11-2
d_gene: TRBD2

CDR3aa: CASSSNRVLHEQYF
CDR3nt: TGTGCCAGCAGCAGCAACAGGGTTCTCCACGAGCAGTACTTC
abundance: NA
j_gene: TRBJ2-7
v_gene: TRBV7-9
d_gene: NA

CDR3aa: CASSDTGGSTDTQYF
CDR3nt: TGTGCCAGCAGTGATACAGGGGGAAGCACAGATACGCAGTATTTT
abundance: many
j_gene: TRBJ2-3
v_gene: TRBV9
d_gene: TRBD1

CDR3aa: CSVEKWGRSGSRIDTQYF
CDR3nt: TGCAGCGTTGAAAAGTGGGGGAGAAGCGGGAGTAGGATAGATACGCAGTATTTT
abundance: once
j_gene: TRBJ2-3
v_gene: TRBV29-1
d_gene: TRBD2

CDR3aa: CASSREETASREQYF
CDR3nt: TGCGCCAGCAGCCGGGAGGAAACGGCATCGAGGGAGCAGTACTTC
abundance: NA
j_gene: TRBJ2-7
v_gene: TRBV4-1
d_gene: NA

CDR3aa: CASSDGYSYNEQFF
CDR3nt: TGCGCCAGCAGTGACGGGTATTCCTACAATGAGCAGTTCTTC
abundance: NA
j_gene: TRBJ2-1
v_gene: TRBV5-1
d_gene: NA